The present T cell receptor beta chain was sequenced within a study of T-cell reconstitution after alpha-beta-depleted transplantation in children. This clonotype occurred a few times. The CDR3 covers 13 residues. The ends were cut back, 7 bases at V and 8 bases at J, with 15 bases in the middle. Preparation of the TCRbeta library was carried out with unique molecular identifiers. TCRdb analysed the PCR reads with MiXCR anew, one entry per CDR3 protein. The sample shows 450,000 to 600,000 distinct CDR3 sequences, 30% to 35% of them seen only once. The chain links TRBV12-3 or TRBV12-4 to TRBJ2-1; D is uncertain. This specimen was PBMCs from the stem cell graft donor, taken from the stem cell graft. This TCR derives from a human donor who donated a stem cell graft to a child with aplastic anemia. CDR3 residues: CASTSGPSDEQFF. In nucleotides, the CDR3 is TGTGCCAGCACCTCAGGACCCTCCGATGAGCAGTTCTTC.